This entry describes one T cell receptor beta chain. The V gene end was trimmed by 2 bases and the J gene end by 2 bases; junction bases not matched to a gene: 10. The CDR3 extends over 19 amino acids. Germline lookup yields CDR1 MDHEN and CDR2 SYDVKM. Here immunoSEQ multiplex PCR was the method, and the copy in TCRdb shows in-frame clones only, minus some. The sample lists around 200,000 clones, around 80% occurring once. The sample comes from a study of blood T cell repertoires in COVID-19. This receptor was taken from a woman of 80 years or more with acute or convalescent COVID-19. Sequencing was done on a sample of peripheral blood. The genes are TRBV28 and TRBJ2-1; TRBD2 matches at 12 bases. For the CDR3, the DNA is TGTGCCAGCAGTTTAGCGGGACTAGCGGGTACACTTACCTACAATGAGCAGTTCTTC. It translates to CASSLAGLAGTLTYNEQFF.